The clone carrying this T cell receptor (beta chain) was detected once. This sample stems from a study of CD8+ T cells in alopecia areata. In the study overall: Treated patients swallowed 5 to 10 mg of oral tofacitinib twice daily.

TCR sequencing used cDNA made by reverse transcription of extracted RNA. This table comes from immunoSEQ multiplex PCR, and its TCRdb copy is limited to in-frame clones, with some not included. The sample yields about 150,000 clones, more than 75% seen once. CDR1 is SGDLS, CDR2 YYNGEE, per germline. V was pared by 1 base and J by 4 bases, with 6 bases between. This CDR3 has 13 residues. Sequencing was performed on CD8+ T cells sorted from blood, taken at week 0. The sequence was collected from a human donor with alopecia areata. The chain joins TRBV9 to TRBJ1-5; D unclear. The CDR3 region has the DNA TGTGCCAGCAGCGTAAATTGGAATCAGCCCCAGCATTTT. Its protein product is CASSVNWNQPQHF.